The T cell receptor (beta chain) described here comes from a study of cytomegalovirus exposure and HLA in healthy donors. In its sample, this clone was seen a few times. Its antigen is still unknown. In the PCR, 60 Vbeta and 13 Jbeta primers were used. Profiled with immunoSEQ multiplex PCR; TCRdb holds only in-frame clones, not every one. The data show under 150,000 clones, around four fifths seen once. Findings of the study overall: V- and J-gene trimming of TCR beta was linked (in a later analysis) to a missense DCLRE1C variant. Analyses of presence and absence presupposed an approximately uniform sequencing depth across donors.

This clonotype was obtained from a woman in her forties in good health and CMV-seropositive. The specimen was PBMCs.

CDR3 sequence reads: CASSLEGTGGANTGELFF. Here the CDR3 DNA reads TGCGCCAGCAGCTTGGAGGGGACAGGGGGCGCTAACACCGGGGAGCTGTTTTTT. This chain uses TRBV5-1 with TRBJ2-2; TRBD1 matches at 12 bases. CDR1 and CDR2 from the germline V gene are SGHRS and YFSETQ. V lost 0 bases and J lost 2; bases outside the gene matches: 5. This CDR3 has 18 amino acids.